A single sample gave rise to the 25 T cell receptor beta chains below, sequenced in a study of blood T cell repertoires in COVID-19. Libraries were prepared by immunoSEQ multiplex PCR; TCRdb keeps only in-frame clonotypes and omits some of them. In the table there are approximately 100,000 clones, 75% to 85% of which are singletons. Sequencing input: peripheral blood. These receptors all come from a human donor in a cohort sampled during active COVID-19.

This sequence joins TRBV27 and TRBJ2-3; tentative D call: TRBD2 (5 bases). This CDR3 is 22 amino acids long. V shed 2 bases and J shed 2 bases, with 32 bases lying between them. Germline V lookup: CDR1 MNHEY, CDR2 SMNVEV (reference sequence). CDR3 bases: TGTGCCAGCAGTTTAGGGTGGAAGGGTAAAAGGGTACCGGGGAGAGACACAGATACGCAGTATTTT. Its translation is CASSLGWKGKRVPGRDTDTQYF.

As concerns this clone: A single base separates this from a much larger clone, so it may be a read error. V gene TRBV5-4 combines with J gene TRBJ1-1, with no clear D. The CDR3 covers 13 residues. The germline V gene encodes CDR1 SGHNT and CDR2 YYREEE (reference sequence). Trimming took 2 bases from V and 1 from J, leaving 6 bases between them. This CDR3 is CASSFTENTEAFF. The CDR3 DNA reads TGTGCCAGCAGCTTCACAGAGAACACTGAAGCTTTCTTT.

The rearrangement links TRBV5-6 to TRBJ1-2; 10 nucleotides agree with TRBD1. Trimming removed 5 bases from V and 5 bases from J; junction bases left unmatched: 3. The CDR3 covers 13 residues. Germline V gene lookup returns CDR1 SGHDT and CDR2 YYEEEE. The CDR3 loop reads CASSDRGRYGYTF. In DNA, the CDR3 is TGTGCCAGCAGTGACAGGGGGCGGTATGGCTACACCTTC.

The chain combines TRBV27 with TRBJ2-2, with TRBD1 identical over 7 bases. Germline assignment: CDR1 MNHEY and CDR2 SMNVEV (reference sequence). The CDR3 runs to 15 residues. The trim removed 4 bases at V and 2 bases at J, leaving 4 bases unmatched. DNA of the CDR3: TGTGCCAGCAGTTCGGGACAGCCTAACACCGGGGAGCTGTTTTTT. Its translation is CASSSGQPNTGELFF.

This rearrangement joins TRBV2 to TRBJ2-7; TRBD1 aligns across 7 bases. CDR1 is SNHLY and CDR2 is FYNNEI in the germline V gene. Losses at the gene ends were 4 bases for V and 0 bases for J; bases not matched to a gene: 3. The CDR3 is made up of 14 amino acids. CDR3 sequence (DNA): TGTGCCAGCAGTGCGGGACAGCTCTCCTACGAGCAGTACTTC. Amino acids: CASSAGQLSYEQYF.

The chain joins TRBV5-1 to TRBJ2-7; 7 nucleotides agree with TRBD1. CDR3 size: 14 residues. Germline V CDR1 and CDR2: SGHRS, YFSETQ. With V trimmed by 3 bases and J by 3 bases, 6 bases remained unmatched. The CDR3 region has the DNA TGCGCCAGCAGCTGGGGGCAGGGGGTCTACGAGCAGTACTTC. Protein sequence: CASSWGQGVYEQYF. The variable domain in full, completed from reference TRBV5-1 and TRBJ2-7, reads KAGVTQTPRYLIKTRGQQVTLSCSPISGHRSVSWYQQTPGQGLQFLFEYFSETQRNKGNFPGRFSGRQFSNSRSEMNVSTLELGDSALYLCASSWGQGVYEQYFGPGTRLTVT.

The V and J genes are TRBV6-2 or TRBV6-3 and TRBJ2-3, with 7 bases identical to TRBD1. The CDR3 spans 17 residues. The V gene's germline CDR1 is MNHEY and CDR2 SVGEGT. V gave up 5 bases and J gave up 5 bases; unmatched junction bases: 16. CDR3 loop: CASSQTQNRGRRDTQYF. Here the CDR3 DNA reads TGTGCCAGCAGTCAAACCCAAAACAGGGGTAGAAGAGATACGCAGTATTTT.

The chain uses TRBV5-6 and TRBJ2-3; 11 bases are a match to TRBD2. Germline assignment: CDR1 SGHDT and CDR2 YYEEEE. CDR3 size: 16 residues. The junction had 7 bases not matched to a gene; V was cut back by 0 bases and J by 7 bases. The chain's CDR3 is CASSLAATSGTHTQYF. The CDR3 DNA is TGTGCCAGCAGCTTGGCCGCGACTAGCGGGACCCATACGCAGTATTTT.

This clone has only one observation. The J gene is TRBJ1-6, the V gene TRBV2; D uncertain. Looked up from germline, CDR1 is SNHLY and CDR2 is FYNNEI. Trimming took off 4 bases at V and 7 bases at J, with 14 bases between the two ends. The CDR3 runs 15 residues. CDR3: CASSVGNQENSPLHF. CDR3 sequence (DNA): TGTGCCAGCAGTGTCGGGAATCAGGAAAATTCACCCCTCCACTTT.

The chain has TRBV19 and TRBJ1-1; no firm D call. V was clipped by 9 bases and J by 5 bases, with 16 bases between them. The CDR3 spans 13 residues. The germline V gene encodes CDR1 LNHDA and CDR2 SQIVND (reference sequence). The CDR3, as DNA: TGTGCCAGCAGTTACGAGGCGGGAACTGAAGCTTTCTTT. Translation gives CASSYEAGTEAFF.

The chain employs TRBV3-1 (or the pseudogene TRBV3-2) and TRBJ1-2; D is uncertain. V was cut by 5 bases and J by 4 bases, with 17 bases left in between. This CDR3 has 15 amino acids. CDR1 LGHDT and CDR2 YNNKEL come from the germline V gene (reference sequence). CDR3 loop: CASSTSLMTAYGYTF. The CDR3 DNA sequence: TGTGCCAGCAGCACTAGCCTGATGACGGCCTATGGCTACACCTTC.

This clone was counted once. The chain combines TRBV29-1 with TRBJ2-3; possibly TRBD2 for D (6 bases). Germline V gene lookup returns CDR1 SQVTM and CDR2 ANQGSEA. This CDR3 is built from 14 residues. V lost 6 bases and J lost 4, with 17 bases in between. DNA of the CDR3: TGCAGCGTGATCCGGGAGAGGGGCCCAGATACGCAGTATTTT. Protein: CSVIRERGPDTQYF.

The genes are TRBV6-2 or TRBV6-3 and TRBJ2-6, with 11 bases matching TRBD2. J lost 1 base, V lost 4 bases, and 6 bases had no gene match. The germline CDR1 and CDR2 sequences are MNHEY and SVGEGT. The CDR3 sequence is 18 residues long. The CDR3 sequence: CASSSTRLAGSGANVLTF. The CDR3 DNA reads TGTGCCAGCAGTTCCACCAGACTAGCGGGGTCTGGGGCCAACGTCCTGACTTTC.

CDR3 region: CASKLAGGYNEQFF. For the CDR3, the DNA is TGTGCCAGCAAACTAGCGGGGGGATACAATGAGCAGTTCTTC. J is TRBJ2-1 and V is TRBV7-9, with 12 bases matching TRBD2. Trimming took 7 bases from V and 4 from J; bases not matched to a gene: 2. The CDR3 sequence is 14 residues long. Looked up from germline, CDR1 is SEHNR and CDR2 is FQNEAQ (reference sequence).

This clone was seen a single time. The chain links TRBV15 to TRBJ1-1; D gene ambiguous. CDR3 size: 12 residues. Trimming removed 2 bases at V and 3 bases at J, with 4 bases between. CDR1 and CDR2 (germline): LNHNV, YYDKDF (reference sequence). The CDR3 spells CATSRRDTEAFF. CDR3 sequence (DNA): TGTGCCACCAGCAGACGAGACACTGAAGCTTTCTTT.

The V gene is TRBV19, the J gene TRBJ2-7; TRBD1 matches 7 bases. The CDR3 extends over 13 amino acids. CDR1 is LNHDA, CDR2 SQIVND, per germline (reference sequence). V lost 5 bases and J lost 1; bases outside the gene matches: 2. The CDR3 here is CASSPGQSYEQYF. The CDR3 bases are TGTGCCAGTAGTCCGGGACAGTCCTACGAGCAGTACTTC.

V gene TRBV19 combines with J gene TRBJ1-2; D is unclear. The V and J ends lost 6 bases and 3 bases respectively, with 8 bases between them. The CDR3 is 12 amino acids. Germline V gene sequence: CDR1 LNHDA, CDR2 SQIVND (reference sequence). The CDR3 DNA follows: TGTGCCAGTAGCCAGCGCTACTATGGCTACACCTTC. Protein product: CASSQRYYGYTF.

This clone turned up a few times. The CDR3 here is CAWGSIFRSNSPLHF. Written as DNA, the CDR3 is TGTGCCTGGGGGAGCATTTTCCGATCGAATTCACCCCTCCACTTT. The V call is TRBV30, the J call TRBJ1-6, with D unresolved. Trimming took off 5 bases at V and 7 bases at J, with 18 bases between the two ends. Germline V gives CDR1 GTSNPN, CDR2 SVGIG (reference sequence). The CDR3 covers 15 residues.

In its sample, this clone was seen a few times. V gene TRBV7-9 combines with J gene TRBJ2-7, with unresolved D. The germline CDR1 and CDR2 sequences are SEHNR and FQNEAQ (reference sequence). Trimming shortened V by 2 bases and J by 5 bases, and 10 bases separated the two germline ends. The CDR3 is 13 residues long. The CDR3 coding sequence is TGTGCCAGCAGCTTAATAGAGAATCACGAGCAGTACTTC. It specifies CASSLIENHEQYF. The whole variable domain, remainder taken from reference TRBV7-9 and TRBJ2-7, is DTGVSQNPRHKITKRGQNVTFRCDPISEHNRLYWYRQTLGQGPEFLTYFQNEAQLEKSRLLSDRFSAERPKGSFSTLEIQRTEQGDSAMYLCASSLIENHEQYFGPGTRLTVT.

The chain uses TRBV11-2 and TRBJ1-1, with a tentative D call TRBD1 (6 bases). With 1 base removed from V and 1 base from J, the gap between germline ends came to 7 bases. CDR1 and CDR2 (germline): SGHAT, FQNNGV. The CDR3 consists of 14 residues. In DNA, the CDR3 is TGTGCCAGCAGCTTAGGACAGGCGAACACTGAAGCTTTCTTT. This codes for CASSLGQANTEAFF.

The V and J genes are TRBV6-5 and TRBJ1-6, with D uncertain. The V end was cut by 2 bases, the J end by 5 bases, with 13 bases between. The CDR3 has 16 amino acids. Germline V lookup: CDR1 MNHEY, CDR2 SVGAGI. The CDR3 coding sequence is TGTGCCAGCAGTTACGATACCTATGACAATAATTCACCCCTCCACTTT. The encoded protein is CASSYDTYDNNSPLHF.

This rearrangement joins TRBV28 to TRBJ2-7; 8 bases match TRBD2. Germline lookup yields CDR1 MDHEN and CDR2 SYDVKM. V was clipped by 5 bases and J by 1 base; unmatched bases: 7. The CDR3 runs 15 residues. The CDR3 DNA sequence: TGTGCCAGCAGTCCGAGCGGGAGCCCATCCTACGAGCAGTACTTC. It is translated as CASSPSGSPSYEQYF.

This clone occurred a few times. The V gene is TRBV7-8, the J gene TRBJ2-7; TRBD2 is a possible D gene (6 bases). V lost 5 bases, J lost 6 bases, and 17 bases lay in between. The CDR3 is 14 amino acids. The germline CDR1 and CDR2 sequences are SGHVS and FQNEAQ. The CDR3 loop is CASSITPRGSEQYF. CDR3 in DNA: TGTGCCAGCAGCATTACCCCGCGGGGCAGCGAGCAGTACTTC.

The CDR3 region has the DNA TGCGCCACGCAGGCGCCAGGGGCAGTCCAAGAGACCCAGTACTTC. Translation gives CATQAPGAVQETQYF. The chain employs TRBV10-2 and TRBJ2-5; TRBD1 is a possible D gene (6 bases). Germline CDR1 and CDR2: WSHSY and SAAADI. Deletions cut 10 bases from V and 1 base from J, with 19 bases between. This CDR3 contains 15 residues.

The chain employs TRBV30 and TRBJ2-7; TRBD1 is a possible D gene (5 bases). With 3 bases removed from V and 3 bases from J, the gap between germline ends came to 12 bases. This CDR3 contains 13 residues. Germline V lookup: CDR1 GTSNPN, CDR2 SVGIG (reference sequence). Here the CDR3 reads CAWSQQGLYEQYF. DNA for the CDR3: TGTGCCTGGAGCCAGCAGGGCCTCTACGAGCAGTACTTC. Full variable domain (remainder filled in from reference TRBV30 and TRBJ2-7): SQTIHQWPATLVQPVGSPLSLECTVEGTSNPNLYWYRQAAGRGLQLLFYSVGIGQISSEVPQNLSASRPQDRQFILSSKKLLLSDSGFYLCAWSQQGLYEQYFGPGTRLTVT.